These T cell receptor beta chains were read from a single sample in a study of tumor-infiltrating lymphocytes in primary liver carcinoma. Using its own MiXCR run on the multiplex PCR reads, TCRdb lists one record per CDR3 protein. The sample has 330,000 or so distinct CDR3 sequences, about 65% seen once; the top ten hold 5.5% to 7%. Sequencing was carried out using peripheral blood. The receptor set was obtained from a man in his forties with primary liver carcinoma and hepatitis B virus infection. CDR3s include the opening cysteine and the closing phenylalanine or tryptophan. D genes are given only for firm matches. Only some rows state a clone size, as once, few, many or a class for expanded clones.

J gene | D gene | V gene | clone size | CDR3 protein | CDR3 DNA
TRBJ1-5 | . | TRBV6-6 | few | CASSYLSQDSNQPQHF | TGTGCCAGCAGTTACTTGTCACAAGATAGCAATCAGCCCCAGCATTTT
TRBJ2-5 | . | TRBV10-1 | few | CASSDMGAQETQYF | TGCGCCAGCAGTGATATGGGGGCCCAAGAGACCCAGTACTTC
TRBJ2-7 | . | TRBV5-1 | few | CASSSDRGFKDF | TGCGCCAGCAGCTCAGACCGGGGTTTCAAGGACTTC
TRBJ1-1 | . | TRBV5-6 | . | CASSLASGYEAFF | TGTGCCAGCAGCTTGGCCTCGGGGTACGAAGCTTTCTTT
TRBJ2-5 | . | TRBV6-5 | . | CASSYLRGGQETQYF | TGTGCCAGCAGTTACTTGCGGGGCGGACAAGAGACCCAGTACTTC
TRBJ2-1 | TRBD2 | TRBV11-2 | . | CASSTVAGASYNEDFF | TGTGCCAGCAGCACCGTAGCGGGAGCCTCCTACAATGAGGACTTCTTC
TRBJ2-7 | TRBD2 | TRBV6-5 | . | CDSSPRTSGIGEQYF | TGTGACAGCAGTCCTCGGACTAGTGGGATCGGCGAGCAGTACTTC
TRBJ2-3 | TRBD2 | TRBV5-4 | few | CASSLRSSGSTDTQYF | TGTGCCAGCAGCTTGCGCTCTAGCGGTAGCACAGATACGCAGTATTTT
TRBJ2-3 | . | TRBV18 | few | CASSPASGLSTDTQYF | TGTGCCAGCTCACCGGCGAGCGGGCTAAGCACAGATACGCAGTATTTT
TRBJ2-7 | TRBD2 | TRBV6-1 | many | CASIQQPGGEQYF | TGTGCCAGCATCCAACAGCCGGGGGGTGAGCAGTACTTC
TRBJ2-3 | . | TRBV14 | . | CACSHRTGCGTQYF | TGTGCCTGCAGCCACCGTACAGGGTGTGGTACGCAGTATTTT
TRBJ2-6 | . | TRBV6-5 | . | CAGSSVTGANVLTF | TGTGCCGGCAGTTCCGTCACGGGGGCCAACGTCCTGACTTTC
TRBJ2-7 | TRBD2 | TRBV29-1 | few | CSVVTSGRPSYEQYF | TGTAGCGTGGTGACTAGCGGGAGGCCCTCCTACGAGCAGTACTTC
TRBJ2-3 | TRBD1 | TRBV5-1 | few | CASSQGTGGRTDTQYF | TGCGCCAGCAGCCAAGGGACAGGGGGCCGGACAGATACGCAGTATTTT
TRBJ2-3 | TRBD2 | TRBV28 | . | CASSFRGLASDMQYF | TGTGCCAGCAGTTTTAGGGGACTAGCGTCAGATATGCAGTATTTT
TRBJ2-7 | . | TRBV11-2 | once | CASTLGAATYEQYF | TGTGCCAGCACCTTAGGGGCAGCAACCTACGAGCAGTACTTT
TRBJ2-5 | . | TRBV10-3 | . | CAISGQGRVQETQYF | TGTGCCATCAGTGGTCAGGGACGGGTACAAGAGACCCAGTACTTC
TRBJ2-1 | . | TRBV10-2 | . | CASSEQASNEQFF | TGTGCCAGCAGTGAACAGGCTTCCAATGAGCAGTTCTTC
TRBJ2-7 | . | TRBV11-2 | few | CASSLEGGGYERYF | TGTGCCAGCAGCTTAGAGGGAGGGGGTTACGAGCGGTACTTC
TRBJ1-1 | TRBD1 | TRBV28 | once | CASSQGQKSAFF | TGTGCCAGCAGCCAGGGACAGAAATCGGCTTTCTTT
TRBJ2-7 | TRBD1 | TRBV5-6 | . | CASIFTGDRYEQYF | TGTGCCAGCATCTTCACAGGGGACAGATACGAGCAGTACTTC
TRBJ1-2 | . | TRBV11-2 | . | CTSSLKPSYGYNF | TGTACCAGCAGCTTAAAACCGTCCTATGGCTACAACTTC
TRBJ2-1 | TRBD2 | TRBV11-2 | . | CARSSDGLEASYNEQFF | TGTGCCAGGAGCTCCGACGGACTAGAGGCATCATACAATGAGCAGTTCTTC
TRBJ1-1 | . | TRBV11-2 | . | CASSLNAGRAEAFF | TGTGCCAGCAGCTTAAACGCCGGGAGGGCTGAAGCTTTCTTC
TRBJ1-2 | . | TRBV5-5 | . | CASSLEWGSYGYTF | TGTGCCAGCAGCTTGGAATGGGGTTCTTATGGCTACACCTTC
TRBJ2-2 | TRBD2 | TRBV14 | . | CASSQELAVINTGELLF | TGTGCCAGCAGCCAAGAGCTAGCGGTAATTAACACCGGGGAGCTGCTTTTT
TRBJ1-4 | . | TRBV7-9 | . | CASSLGQVGEKLFF | TGTGCCAGTAGCTTAGGACAAGTTGGGGAAAAACTGTTTTTT
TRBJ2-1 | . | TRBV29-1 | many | CSVRSDTRGYEQFF | TGCAGCGTGAGATCAGACACCAGAGGCTATGAGCAGTTCTTC
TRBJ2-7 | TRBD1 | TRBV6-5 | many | CASSRDRGNHEQYF | TGTGCCAGCAGCCGGGACAGGGGTAATCACGAGCAGTACTTC
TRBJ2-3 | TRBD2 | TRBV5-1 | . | CPSSFLAGGPDTQYF | TGCCCCAGCAGCTTTCTCGCGGGAGGGCCAGATACGCAGTATTTT
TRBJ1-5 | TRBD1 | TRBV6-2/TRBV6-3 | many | CASSPDRGLSNQPQHF | TGTGCCAGCAGCCCGGACAGGGGACTCAGCAATCAGCCCCAGCATTTT
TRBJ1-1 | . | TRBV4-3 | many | CASSQRGRGNTEAFF | TGCGCCAGCAGCCAGCGGGGTCGTGGGAACACTGAAGCTTTCTTT
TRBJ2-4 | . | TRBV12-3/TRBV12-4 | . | CASSSPGTLAKNIQYF | TGTGCCAGCAGCTCCCCGGGCACATTAGCCAAAAACATTCAGTACTTC
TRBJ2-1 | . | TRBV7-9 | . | CASSTGTLGYNEQFF | TGTGCCAGCAGCACCGGGACCCTGGGCTACAATGAGCAGTTCTTC
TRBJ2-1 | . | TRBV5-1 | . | CASSLVTASNEQFF | TGCGCCAGCAGCCTCGTAACAGCCAGCAATGAGCAGTTCTTC
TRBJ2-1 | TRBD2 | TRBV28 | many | CASSSGPLAGEGNEQFF | TGTGCCAGCAGTTCCGGACCCCTAGCGGGAGAGGGCAATGAGCAGTTCTTC
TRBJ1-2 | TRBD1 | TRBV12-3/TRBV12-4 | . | CASGLTLGQGAYGYTF | TGTGCCAGCGGTTTAACGCTCGGGCAGGGGGCGTATGGCTACACCTTC
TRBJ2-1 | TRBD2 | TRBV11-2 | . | CTSSRRTSGPYIEQFF | TGTACCAGCAGCCGACGCACTAGCGGGCCTTACATTGAGCAGTTCTTC
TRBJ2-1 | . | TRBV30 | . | CAWSVVGGSYNEQFF | TGTGCCTGGAGTGTAGTTGGGGGCTCCTACAATGAGCAGTTCTTC
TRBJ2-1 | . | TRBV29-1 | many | CSVVPGSGNEQFF | TGCAGCGTTGTCCCCGGGAGCGGGAATGAGCAGTTCTTC
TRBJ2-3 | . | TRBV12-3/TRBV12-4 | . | CASSRSGSTDTQYF | TGTGCCAGCAGTCGATCAGGTTCCACAGATACGCAGTATTTT
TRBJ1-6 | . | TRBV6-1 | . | CASCEPGRGIRNSPLHF | TGTGCCAGCTGTGAACCTGGCCGGGGGATAAGAAATTCACCCCTCCACTTT
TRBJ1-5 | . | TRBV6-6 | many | CASSYGQSNQPQHF | TGTGCCAGCAGTTACGGGCAGAGCAATCAGCCCCAGCATTTT
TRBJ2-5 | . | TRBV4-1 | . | CASSQAEETHYF | TGCGCCAGCAGCCAGGCAGAAGAGACCCATTACTTC
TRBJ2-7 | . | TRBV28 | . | CASSLEGSVGEQYF | TGTGCCAGCAGTTTAGAGGGTTCCGTGGGCGAGCAGTACTTC
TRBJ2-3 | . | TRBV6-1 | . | CASTPHHRADTQYF | TGTGCCAGCACCCCGCACCACAGGGCAGATACTCAGTATTTT
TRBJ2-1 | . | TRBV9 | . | CASSVGGGDEQFF | TGTGCCAGCAGCGTAGGAGGCGGTGATGAGCAGTTCTTC
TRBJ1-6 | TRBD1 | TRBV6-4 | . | CASSLRQGANSPLHF | TGTGCCAGCAGCTTACGACAGGGGGCTAATTCACCCCTCCACTTT
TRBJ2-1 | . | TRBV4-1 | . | CASSLGNTARAGEQLF | TGCGCCAGCAGCCTAGGTAACACCGCACGGGCTGGTGAGCAGCTCTTC
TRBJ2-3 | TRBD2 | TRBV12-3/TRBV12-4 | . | CASSWAIRGGTQYF | TGTGCCAGCAGTTGGGCGATCCGGGGAGGGACGCAGTATTTT
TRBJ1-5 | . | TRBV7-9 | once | CASSFLSIRTRQPQHF | TGTGCCAGCAGCTTCCTAAGTATTCGAACCCGCCAGCCCCAGCATTTT
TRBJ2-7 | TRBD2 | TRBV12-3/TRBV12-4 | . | CASSPWKAGGRHYEQYF | TGTGCCAGCAGCCCATGGAAGGCGGGAGGGCGTCACTACGAGCAGTACTTC
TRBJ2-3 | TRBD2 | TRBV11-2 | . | CASSLLGAISGRVTQYF | TGTGCCAGCAGCCTCCTCGGAGCTATTAGCGGGAGAGTTACGCAGTATTTT